The 22 T cell receptor beta chains reported below all come from one sample, sequenced in a study of OX40 agonist ivuxolimab in advanced cancers. Data came from immunoSEQ multiplex PCR; TCRdb stores just in-frame clones and leaves some out. In the table there are roughly 40,000 clones, around 91% of which are singletons. Material: CD4+ or CD8+ T cells sorted from blood, obtained in a trial of the OX40 agonist ivuxolimab. Receptors were obtained from an adult with an advanced solid tumor such as melanoma, head and neck, liver or kidney cancer.

The rearrangement links TRBV5-4 to TRBJ1-6; D remains unclear. The V end lost 4 bases, the J end lost 0 bases, and 11 bases lay between the germline ends. Germline V gives CDR1 SGHNT, CDR2 YYREEE (reference sequence). CDR3 length: 16 amino acids. CDR3 DNA sequence: TGTGCCAGCAGCCCTGACATGAGCTCCTATAATTCACCCCTCCACTTT. Translating gives CASSPDMSSYNSPLHF.

In the case of this clone: The same CDR3 arises from other DNA sequences in this sample as well. The chain joins TRBV5-8 to TRBJ1-5; a possible D gene is TRBD1 (5 bases). Germline values: CDR1 SGHTS, CDR2 YDEGEE. Trimming cost V 5 bases and J 5 bases, with 11 bases left between them. There are 13 residues in the CDR3. CDR3 loop: CASSRTRDQPQHF. Written as DNA, the CDR3 is TGTGCCAGCAGTCGAACCAGGGATCAGCCCCAGCATTTT.

The rearrangement links TRBV28 to TRBJ1-4, with D uncertain. The germline gives CDR1 MDHEN, CDR2 SYDVKM. CDR3 size: 13 residues. V lost 10 bases, J lost 4 bases, and 13 bases lay in between. For the CDR3, the DNA is TGTGCCATCTCCAGGCTCCTTAATGAAAAACTGTTTTTT. The encoded protein is CAISRLLNEKLFF.

V usage is TRBV19 and J usage is TRBJ1-1, with 9 bases lining up with TRBD1. Per the germline V gene, CDR1 is LNHDA and CDR2 is SQIVND (reference sequence). This CDR3 region has 15 residues. J was trimmed by 4 bases and V by 9 bases; bases with no gene match: 12. CDR3 nucleotides: TGTGCCAGCCGAGGTACCGGGACAGGGACCACTGAAGCTTTCTTT. It specifies CASRGTGTGTTEAFF.

The V gene is TRBV9, the J gene TRBJ1-4; D is uncertain. Trimming left V 4 bases short and J 7 bases short, with 14 bases between. Germline CDR1 reads SGDLS; CDR2 reads YYNGEE. This CDR3 has 14 amino acids. This chain's CDR3 is CASSLDQTGEKLFF. CDR3 sequence (DNA): TGTGCCAGCAGCCTAGACCAAACTGGTGAAAAACTGTTTTTT.

The V gene is TRBV27, the J gene TRBJ1-4, with 8 bases fitting TRBD1. This CDR3 spans 14 amino acids. Looked up from germline, CDR1 is MNHEY and CDR2 is SMNVEV (reference sequence). Trimming removed 2 bases from V and 8 bases from J; junction bases left unmatched: 4. The CDR3 region is CASSLQGASEKLFF. CDR3 in DNA: TGTGCCAGCAGTTTACAGGGGGCTAGCGAAAAACTGTTTTTT.

The V gene is TRBV7-3, the J gene TRBJ2-2; D could derive from TRBD1 or TRBD2 (5 bases each). With 2 bases removed from V and 6 bases from J, the gap between germline ends came to 13 bases. Germline V CDR1 and CDR2: SGHTA, FQGTGA. The CDR3 is made up of 15 amino acids. The CDR3 DNA reads TGTGCCAGCAGCTTATTTGGGACGGCCTCCGGGGAGCTGTTTTTT. This translates into CASSLFGTASGELFF.

V gene TRBV4-1 combines with J gene TRBJ1-5; D uncertain. In germline, CDR1 is MGHRA, CDR2 YSYEKL. V lost 0 bases, J lost 2 bases, and 11 bases lay in between. This CDR3 is 16 amino acids long. The CDR3 sequence is CASSQDGGIGNQPQHF. In DNA form, the CDR3 reads TGCGCCAGCAGCCAAGATGGAGGGATTGGCAATCAGCCCCAGCATTTT.

This clone was seen only a few times. The genes are TRBV28 and TRBJ2-7; 7 bases are shared with TRBD1. V dropped 6 bases and J dropped 5; count of bases not matched to a gene: 7. CDR3 length: 13 residues. The V gene's germline CDR1 is MDHEN and CDR2 SYDVKM. CDR3 nucleotides: TGTGCCAGCAGACAGGGGTACTGGGACGAGCAGTACTTC. Protein sequence: CASRQGYWDEQYF. Using reference TRBV28 and TRBJ2-7 for the parts outside the CDR3, the full variable domain is DVKVTQSSRYLVKRTGEKVFLECVQDMDHENMFWYRQDPGLGLRLIYFSYDVKMKEKGDIPEGYSVSREKKERFSLILESASTNQTSMYLCASRQGYWDEQYFGPGTRLTVT.

This clone was recorded once. V is TRBV4-1 and J is TRBJ2-7; TRBD1 matches 9 bases. V lost 4 bases and J lost 3; bases outside the gene matches: 7. There are 15 residues in the CDR3. CDR1 is MGHRA and CDR2 is YSYEKL in the germline V gene. The chain's CDR3 is CASSPTDRGSYEQYF. The CDR3 region has the DNA TGCGCCAGCAGCCCCACGGACAGGGGCAGCTACGAGCAGTACTTC.

The chain employs TRBV7-9 and TRBJ2-7, with TRBD2 as a possible D gene (6 bases). The CDR3 length is 15 residues. Germline V CDR1 and CDR2: SEHNR, FQNEAQ (reference sequence). Trimming took 1 base from V and 3 from J, leaving 13 bases between them. This CDR3 reads CASSLGGEVSYEQYF. The CDR3 DNA follows: TGTGCCAGCAGCTTAGGGGGGGAAGTCAGCTACGAGCAGTACTTC.

The chain is built from TRBV9 and TRBJ1-1; D gene ambiguous. V was clipped by 2 bases and J by 2 bases, with 7 bases between them. The germline V gene encodes CDR1 SGDLS and CDR2 YYNGEE. The CDR3 is made up of 13 amino acids. CDR3 loop: CASSVTVNTEAFF. CDR3 bases: TGTGCCAGCAGCGTTACAGTTAACACTGAAGCTTTCTTT.

This clone was detected once. V and J are TRBV19 and TRBJ1-2; a possible D gene is TRBD1 (6 bases). This CDR3 spans 15 amino acids. Germline CDR1 is LNHDA and CDR2 is SQIVND (reference sequence). V lost 3 bases, J lost 4 bases, and 15 bases lay in between. The CDR3 protein is CASSIDNRDFYGYTF. The CDR3 nucleotides read TGTGCCAGTAGTATCGACAACAGGGACTTCTATGGCTACACCTTC.

This clone appeared a single time. The J gene is TRBJ2-5, the V gene TRBV5-8; D is perhaps TRBD1 or TRBD2 (6 bases each). V was clipped by 1 base and J by 5 bases, with 12 bases between them. This CDR3 has 14 residues. CDR1 and CDR2 (germline): SGHTS, YDEGEE. CDR3 in amino acids: CASSLWGATETQYF. CDR3 DNA sequence: TGTGCCAGCAGCTTGTGGGGGGCGACGGAGACCCAGTACTTC. Looking up the rest from reference TRBV5-8 and TRBJ2-5 gives the full variable domain: EAGVTQSPTHLIKTRGQQATLRCSPISGHTSVYWYQQALGLGLQFLLWYDEGEERNRGNFPPRFSGRQFPNYSSELNVNALELEDSALYLCASSLWGATETQYFGPGTRLLVL.

The chain employs TRBV6-6 and TRBJ1-5; D is uncertain. Germline loops: CDR1 MNHNY, CDR2 SVGAGI (reference sequence). V was cut by 8 bases and J by 0 bases, with 11 bases left in between. This CDR3 is built from 14 residues. CDR3 amino acids: CASSMTHSNQPQHF. Written as DNA, the CDR3 is TGTGCCAGCTCAATGACTCATAGCAATCAGCCCCAGCATTTT.

The V call is TRBV7-3, the J call TRBJ2-1; D uncertain. Per germline, CDR1 SGHTA and CDR2 FQGTGA. This CDR3 is 13 amino acids long. V lost 1 base and J 4 bases, leaving 5 bases between the germline ends. The chain's CDR3 is CASSLNLYNEQFF. In DNA form, the CDR3 reads TGTGCCAGCAGCTTAAACTTATACAATGAGCAGTTCTTC.

This chain connects TRBV6-5 to TRBJ2-5; weak D call: TRBD1 (6 bases). The germline V gene has CDR1 MNHEY and CDR2 SVGAGI. The V and J ends lost 10 bases and 5 bases respectively, with 20 bases between them. This CDR3 contains 14 residues. The CDR3 DNA reads as TGTGCCACCCATGGGATCGGACAGTGGGAGACCCAGTACTTC. The encoded protein is CATHGIGQWETQYF.

V usage is TRBV4-2 and J usage is TRBJ2-1, with D perhaps TRBD2 (6 bases). The germline CDR1 and CDR2 sequences are LGHNA and YNFKEQ. The CDR3 totals 18 residues. V was pared by 0 bases and J by 4 bases, with 19 bases between. Written as DNA, the CDR3 is TGTGCCAGCAGCCAAGATTTTGATGCGGGATGGGGTTACAATGAGCAGTTCTTC. Its translation is CASSQDFDAGWGYNEQFF.

The chain carries TRBV29-1 and TRBJ2-7; the D gene could be TRBD1 or TRBD2 (5 bases each). Germline V gene data show CDR1 as SQVTM and CDR2 as ANQGSEA. V was trimmed by 7 bases and J by 6 bases, leaving 19 bases between them. CDR3 length: 13 residues. Here the CDR3 DNA reads TGCAGCGCCGCTGGGACCGAGACCGGCGAGCAGTACTTC. Its translation is CSAAGTETGEQYF.

V gene TRBV6-5 combines with J gene TRBJ1-1, with D perhaps TRBD1 (5 bases). CDR3 size: 15 residues. Trimming removed 2 bases from V and 3 bases from J, with 13 bases in between. Germline values: CDR1 MNHEY, CDR2 SVGAGI. The CDR3 DNA reads TGTGCCAGCAGTTACCAGGGACCGCCAGACACTGAAGCTTTCTTT. This translates into CASSYQGPPDTEAFF.

The chain couples TRBV29-1 to TRBJ1-1; a weak D match, TRBD1 (5 bases). Deletions cut 4 bases from V and 4 bases from J, with 25 bases between. Looked up from germline, CDR1 is SQVTM and CDR2 is ANQGSEA. This CDR3 spans 17 amino acids. CDR3 residues: CSVARFLTANLSTEAFF. CDR3 nucleotides: TGCAGCGTTGCAAGGTTTTTGACAGCTAATCTGAGCACTGAAGCTTTCTTT. Full variable domain (remainder filled in from reference TRBV29-1 and TRBJ1-1): SAVISQKPSRDICQRGTSLTIQCQVDSQVTMMFWYRQQPGQSLTLIATANQGSEATYESGFVIDKFPISRPNLTFSTLTVSNMSPEDSSIYLCSVARFLTANLSTEAFFGQGTRLTVV.

The chain is built from TRBV6-1 and TRBJ2-7; 14 bases fit TRBD2. V trimming: 7 bases; J trimming: 7 bases; junction bases outside the gene matches: 6. The germline V gene encodes CDR1 MNHNS and CDR2 SASEGT. This CDR3 has 14 amino acids. The CDR3 DNA sequence: TGTGCCAGCATGACTAGCGGGGGGGCGGGTGAGCAGTACTTC. Translating it yields CASMTSGGAGEQYF.